A single sample is the source of the 32 T cell receptor beta chains below, sequenced in a study of T cell repertoires in cytomegalovirus infection. TCRdb itself ran the reads through MiXCR, one entry per CDR3 protein. The table lists fewer than 350,000 distinct CDR3 sequences, just under 30% of them singletons, with over 15% in the top ten. Which antigens these TCRs recognize remains unknown. The sample here was cultured PBMCs, taken from culture after CMV antigen stimulation. The source of these receptors is a human donor in good health (CMV status not recorded). Some clones in this sample may be carry-over from other donors' samples.

The J gene is TRBJ2-7, the V gene TRBV19; D gene uncertain. Deletions cut 9 bases from V and 0 bases from J, with 12 bases between. The V gene's germline CDR1 is LNHDA and CDR2 SQIVND (reference sequence). The CDR3 has 13 amino acids. CDR3 nucleotide sequence: TGTGCCAGCATCGGACGGAGCTCCTACGAGCAGTACTTC. It is translated as CASIGRSSYEQYF.

The V and J genes are TRBV24-1 and TRBJ2-5; 9 bases are a match to TRBD1. The V gene's germline CDR1 is KGHDR and CDR2 SFDVKD. The CDR3 is made up of 15 amino acids. V gave up 2 bases and J gave up 4 bases; unmatched junction bases: 4. The CDR3 nucleotides read TGTGCCACCAGTGATTGGGGACAGGGAGGAGAGACCCAGTACTTC. It encodes CATSDWGQGGETQYF.

This clonotype was observed a handful of times. The V gene is TRBV5-4, the J gene TRBJ2-7; TRBD1 matches 8 bases. Germline V CDR1 and CDR2: SGHNT, YYREEE (reference sequence). Trimming at V came to 5 bases and at J to 7 bases, leaving 5 bases not matched to a gene. The CDR3 runs to 12 residues. DNA for the CDR3: TGTGCCAGCAGGGACAGGGTTGGGGAGCAGTACTTC. This encodes CASRDRVGEQYF.

The chain employs TRBV5-1 and TRBJ2-3; 16 nucleotides line up with TRBD2. Germline V gene lookup returns CDR1 SGHRS and CDR2 YFSETQ. V lost 4 bases to trimming and J lost 3 bases; unmatched junction nucleotides: 11. CDR3 length: 19 residues. The CDR3 protein is CASSPGTSGGARWTDTQYF. Written as DNA, the CDR3 is TGCGCCAGCAGCCCGGGGACTAGCGGGGGGGCCAGGTGGACAGATACGCAGTATTTT.

The V call is TRBV29-1, the J call TRBJ1-2; TRBD1 might be the D (6 bases). CDR1 is SQVTM, CDR2 ANQGSEA, per germline. The CDR3 extends over 13 amino acids. The ends were cut back, 1 base at V and 4 bases at J, with 10 bases in the middle. The CDR3 region is CSVEGGQFYGYTF. CDR3 nucleotide sequence: TGCAGCGTTGAAGGTGGACAGTTCTATGGCTACACCTTC.

This chain joins TRBV6-1 and TRBJ2-3; D is unresolved. Germline values: CDR1 MNHNS, CDR2 SASEGT. V shed 3 bases and J shed 8 bases, with 12 bases lying between them. The CDR3 runs 13 residues. The CDR3 sequence is CASSDPALVTQYF. The DNA for the CDR3 is TGTGCCAGCAGTGATCCAGCCCTTGTTACGCAGTATTTT.

V and J are TRBV25-1 and TRBJ2-1; D ambiguous. The length of the CDR3 is 11 residues. Germline V gene data show CDR1 as MGHDK and CDR2 as SYGVNS. Trimming shortened V by 3 bases and J by 4 bases, and 1 base separated the two germline ends. CDR3 amino acids: CASSEYNEQFF. CDR3 sequence (DNA): TGTGCCAGCAGTGAGTACAATGAGCAGTTCTTC.

The chain joins TRBV29-1 to TRBJ2-7; tentative D call: TRBD2 (6 bases). V was trimmed by 8 bases and J by 1 base, leaving 15 bases between them. CDR1 is SQVTM and CDR2 is ANQGSEA in the germline V gene. The CDR3 spans 13 residues. The CDR3 nucleotides read TGCAGCATCCGGAGGGATCCGTCCTACGAGCAGTACTTC. Translated: CSIRRDPSYEQYF.

This clonotype was observed at least ten times. The V gene is TRBV7-8, the J gene TRBJ1-4; 8 bases line up with TRBD1. The germline CDR1 and CDR2 sequences are SGHVS and FQNEAQ. This CDR3 is 15 amino acids long. The J segment lost 8 bases and the V segment lost 2 bases, leaving 7 bases of the junction unmatched. The CDR3 nucleotides are TGTGCCAGCAGCTTAAGGGGACAGGAGAAAGAAAAACTGTTTTTT. This sequence encodes CASSLRGQEKEKLFF.

This clonotype came up a few times. V gene TRBV10-1 combines with J gene TRBJ2-7, with unresolved D. The germline V gene encodes CDR1 WNHNN and CDR2 SYGVQD (reference sequence). The CDR3 consists of 14 residues. Trimming left V 6 bases short and J 1 base short, with 13 bases between. The CDR3 sequence is CASSPSHSSYEQYF. The CDR3 DNA sequence: TGCGCCAGCAGCCCGAGCCACAGTTCCTACGAGCAGTACTTC.

CDR3 residues: CASSTGYSPNQPQHF. The CDR3 bases are TGTGCCAGCAGTACAGGGTACAGTCCCAATCAGCCCCAGCATTTT. This chain uses TRBV2 with TRBJ1-5, with D maybe TRBD1 (6 bases). In germline, CDR1 is SNHLY, CDR2 FYNNEI. V lost 5 bases and J 3 bases, leaving 14 bases between the germline ends. The CDR3 totals 15 residues.

Concerning this clonotype itself: The junction differs from germline at one of its ends, possibly a read error. The CDR3 reads CVSSEKSTDTQYF. The CDR3 DNA follows: TGTGTCAGCAGTGAAAAAAGCACAGATACGCAGTATTTT. This chain connects TRBV25-1 to TRBJ2-3; D unresolved. CDR3 length equals 13 residues. Looked up from germline, CDR1 is MGHDK and CDR2 is SYGVNS.

The V call is TRBV3-1, the J call TRBJ1-2; possible D gene TRBD1, 5 bases. The CDR3 length is 14 residues. Per germline, CDR1 LGHDT and CDR2 YNNKEL (reference sequence). V lost 5 bases and J lost 3, with 13 bases in between. CDR3 region: CASSSRQPHYGYTF. The CDR3 DNA sequence: TGTGCCAGCAGCTCCCGACAGCCACACTATGGCTACACCTTC.

A few counts support this clonotype. The rearrangement uses TRBV10-1 and TRBJ2-1; 16 bases line up with TRBD2. The CDR3 length is 17 residues. The germline V gene has CDR1 WNHNN and CDR2 SYGVQD (reference sequence). J lost 4 bases, V lost 0 bases, and 0 bases had no gene match. The CDR3 here is CASSESGLAGGYNEQFF. In DNA, the CDR3 is TGCGCCAGCAGTGAGTCGGGACTAGCGGGGGGGTACAATGAGCAGTTCTTC.

The chain employs TRBV29-1 and TRBJ1-6; D may be TRBD1 (5 bases). From germline, CDR1 is SQVTM and CDR2 ANQGSEA. This CDR3 spans 13 amino acids. The germline V and J ends were trimmed by 5 bases and 6 bases, with 11 bases remaining between them. CDR3 in DNA: TGCAGCGTTTCACGGGACGGTAATTCACCCCTCCACTTT. This sequence encodes CSVSRDGNSPLHF.

The V call is TRBV28, the J call TRBJ2-4, with D possibly being TRBD1 or TRBD2 (5 bases each). CDR3 length: 13 amino acids. CDR1 is MDHEN, CDR2 SYDVKM, per germline. V was shortened by 2 bases and J by 8 bases, with 10 bases between the two germline ends. In nucleotides, the CDR3 is TGTGCCAGCAGTTTACGAGGGGCACACATTCAGTACTTC. Its protein is CASSLRGAHIQYF. The variable domain in full, completed from reference TRBV28 and TRBJ2-4, reads DVKVTQSSRYLVKRTGEKVFLECVQDMDHENMFWYRQDPGLGLRLIYFSYDVKMKEKGDIPEGYSVSREKKERFSLILESASTNQTSMYLCASSLRGAHIQYFGAGTRLSVL.

The rearrangement links TRBV25-1 to TRBJ1-2; 9 nucleotides line up with TRBD1. Looked up from germline, CDR1 is MGHDK and CDR2 is SYGVNS. The CDR3 consists of 16 residues. The junction had 8 bases not matched to a gene; V was cut back by 3 bases and J by 3 bases. The CDR3 nucleotides read TGTGCCAGCAGTGAGCCCGGGACAGGGACTCACTATGGCTACACCTTC. Translating gives CASSEPGTGTHYGYTF.

The rearrangement joins TRBV5-5 to TRBJ1-3, with a possible D match to TRBD1 (5 bases). This CDR3 is built from 16 residues. The germline CDR1 and CDR2 sequences are SGHKS and YYEKEE (reference sequence). Deletions cut 3 bases from V and 1 base from J, with 14 bases between. CDR3 protein: CASSWVTGTSGNTIYF. Here the CDR3 DNA reads TGTGCCAGCAGCTGGGTCACCGGGACGTCTGGAAACACCATATATTTT. Based on the CDR3 plus reference TRBV5-5 and TRBJ1-3, the full variable domain is DAGVTQSPTHLIKTRGQQVTLRCSPISGHKSVSWYQQVLGQGPQFIFQYYEKEERGRGNFPDRFSARQFPNYSSELNVNALLLGDSALYLCASSWVTGTSGNTIYFGEGSWLTVV.

This clonotype was counted only a few times. The rearrangement joins TRBV7-2 to TRBJ2-4; 8 bases fit TRBD2. With V trimmed by 1 base and J by 1 base, 15 bases remained unmatched. In germline, CDR1 is SGHTA, CDR2 FQGNSA. There are 20 residues in the CDR3. The CDR3 protein is CASSLEQVLAGPWAKNIQYF. CDR3 sequence (DNA): TGTGCCAGCAGCTTAGAACAAGTTCTAGCGGGCCCCTGGGCCAAAAACATTCAGTACTTC.

The J gene is TRBJ1-1, the V gene TRBV7-3; possibly TRBD1 for D (6 bases). Germline V CDR1 and CDR2: SGHTA, FQGTGA. Trimming pared 2 bases from V and 6 bases from J, leaving 13 bases between. The CDR3 runs 14 residues. CDR3 DNA: TGTGCCAGCAGCTTAGTCGGGGGGGCCCCTGAAGCTTTCTTT. Translated, it gives CASSLVGGAPEAFF.

In the case of this clonotype: Just one base apart from a much larger clone, this may be a read error. V and J are TRBV19 and TRBJ2-1, with D possibly matching TRBD1 (5 bases). Germline CDR1 and CDR2: LNHDA and SQIVND (reference sequence). The CDR3 length is 18 residues. CDR3 sequence reads: CASSIVLSDRSSYNGQFF. The CDR3 nucleotides are TGTGCCAGTAGTATAGTCCTCTCCGACAGAAGCTCCTACAATGGGCAGTTCTTC.

The rearrangement uses TRBV28 and TRBJ1-1, with no clear D. V was shortened by 10 bases and J by 7 bases, with 13 bases between the two germline ends. CDR1 and CDR2 from the germline V gene are MDHEN and SYDVKM. This CDR3 has 11 amino acids. The CDR3 nucleotides are TGTGCCACCAGCGGTCAGGTTGAAGCTTTCTTT. Translating it yields CATSGQVEAFF.

The J gene is TRBJ2-5, the V gene TRBV20-1; 11 bases are shared with TRBD2. Germline V gene data show CDR1 as DFQATT and CDR2 as SNEGSKA (reference sequence). V was pared by 6 bases and J by 5 bases, with 8 bases of the junction left unmatched. The CDR3 totals 14 residues. The CDR3 loop reads CSARSGRADETQYF. The CDR3 DNA is TGCAGTGCCCGTAGCGGGAGGGCCGACGAGACCCAGTACTTC.

V is TRBV10-3 and J is TRBJ1-2; D remains unclear. V lost 8 bases and J 2 bases, leaving 9 bases between the germline ends. Germline CDR1 reads ENHRY; CDR2 reads SYGVKD. This CDR3 has 12 amino acids. This chain's CDR3 is CAIQPGNYGYTF. The CDR3 bases are TGTGCCATCCAACCCGGAAACTATGGCTACACCTTC.

The chain uses TRBV6-2 or TRBV6-3 and TRBJ1-4; a weak D match, TRBD1 (6 bases). Germline values: CDR1 MNHEY, CDR2 SVGEGT. Deletions cut 5 bases from V and 7 bases from J, with 23 bases between. The CDR3 runs 17 residues. DNA of the CDR3: TGTGCCAGCAGTGGCCAGGTGGGGGGCCCGCTCGGTGAAAAACTGTTTTTT. It codes for CASSGQVGGPLGEKLFF.

This rearrangement joins TRBV28 to TRBJ2-5; 7 bases are a match to TRBD1. V shed 2 bases and J 2 bases; nucleotides not matched to a gene: 5. The CDR3 consists of 15 residues. Germline V gene lookup returns CDR1 MDHEN and CDR2 SYDVKM. CDR3: CASSLIGTEQETQYF. The CDR3 nucleotides read TGTGCCAGCAGTTTAATTGGGACAGAGCAAGAGACCCAGTACTTC. Full variable domain (missing parts from reference TRBV28 and TRBJ2-5): DVKVTQSSRYLVKRTGEKVFLECVQDMDHENMFWYRQDPGLGLRLIYFSYDVKMKEKGDIPEGYSVSREKKERFSLILESASTNQTSMYLCASSLIGTEQETQYFGPGTRLLVL.

This clonotype counts as medium-sized (0.01 to 0.1%). V is TRBV28 and J is TRBJ2-7; D possibly corresponds to TRBD1 (6 bases). The germline CDR1 and CDR2 sequences are MDHEN and SYDVKM. V gave up 4 bases and J gave up 2 bases, with 15 bases separating them. The CDR3 has 15 amino acids. The CDR3 loop is CASSSFGTSTYEQYF. The CDR3 region has the DNA TGTGCCAGCAGTTCGTTCGGGACAAGTACCTACGAGCAGTACTTC.

V and J are TRBV7-2 and TRBJ1-1, with D possibly matching TRBD1 (5 bases). V was shortened by 2 bases and J by 2 bases, with 9 bases between the two germline ends. Germline assignment: CDR1 SGHTA and CDR2 FQGNSA. The CDR3 contains 14 residues. Here the CDR3 DNA reads TGTGCCAGCAGCTTATTGGGGGGAAACACTGAAGCTTTCTTT. Translated: CASSLLGGNTEAFF.

Many counts were recorded for this clonotype. CDR3 loop: CAGAGGGGMNTEAFF. DNA for the CDR3: TGTGCCGGCGCCGGGGGCGGGGGCATGAACACTGAAGCTTTCTTT. The chain uses TRBV7-2 and TRBJ1-1; D might be TRBD1 (6 bases). Germline loops: CDR1 SGHTA, CDR2 FQGNSA. V gave up 11 bases and J gave up 0 bases, with 19 bases separating them. The CDR3 contains 15 residues.

The V and J genes are TRBV28 and TRBJ2-3; 7 bases agree with TRBD1. V trimming: 8 bases; J trimming: 6 bases; junction bases outside the gene matches: 20. Germline CDR1 reads MDHEN; CDR2 reads SYDVKM. The CDR3 has 17 residues. The CDR3 nucleotides read TGTGCCAGCGATCCTGCTGGGACAGTTTTAATGCGGGATACGCAGTATTTT. Protein sequence: CASDPAGTVLMRDTQYF.

This clonotype came up many times. The genes are TRBV19 and TRBJ2-6; 8 bases fit TRBD2. Looked up from germline, CDR1 is LNHDA and CDR2 is SQIVND (reference sequence). This CDR3 has 16 residues. The V segment lost 4 bases and the J segment 4 bases; nucleotides outside the gene matches: 6. The CDR3 region is CASSTPGRAGANVLTF. Written as DNA, the CDR3 is TGTGCCAGTAGTACCCCCGGGAGGGCCGGGGCCAACGTCCTGACTTTC.

V usage is TRBV10-3 and J usage is TRBJ2-5, with no clear D. Trimming took 3 bases from V and 1 from J, leaving 6 bases between them. The germline CDR1 and CDR2 sequences are ENHRY and SYGVKD. The CDR3 extends over 13 amino acids. The CDR3: CAISEGFQETQYF. Written as DNA, the CDR3 is TGTGCCATCAGTGAAGGGTTCCAAGAGACCCAGTACTTC.